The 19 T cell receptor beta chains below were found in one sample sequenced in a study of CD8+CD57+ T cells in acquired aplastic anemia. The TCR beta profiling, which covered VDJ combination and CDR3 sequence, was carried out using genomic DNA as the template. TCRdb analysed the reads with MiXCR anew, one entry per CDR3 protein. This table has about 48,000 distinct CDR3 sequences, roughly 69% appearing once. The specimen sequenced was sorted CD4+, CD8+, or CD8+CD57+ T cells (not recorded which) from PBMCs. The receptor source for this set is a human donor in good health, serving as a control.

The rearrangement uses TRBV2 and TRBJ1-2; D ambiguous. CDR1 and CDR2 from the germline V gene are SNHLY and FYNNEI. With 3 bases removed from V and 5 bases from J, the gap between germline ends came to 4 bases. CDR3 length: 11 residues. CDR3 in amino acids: CASSEEYGYTF. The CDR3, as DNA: TGTGCCAGCAGTGAGGAGTATGGCTACACCTTC.

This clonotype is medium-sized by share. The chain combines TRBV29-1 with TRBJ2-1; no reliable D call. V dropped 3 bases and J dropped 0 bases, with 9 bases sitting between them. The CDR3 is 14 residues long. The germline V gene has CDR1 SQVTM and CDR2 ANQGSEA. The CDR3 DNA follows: TGCAGCGTTGAGGGCTTGAGCTCCTACAATGAGCAGTTCTTC. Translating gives CSVEGLSSYNEQFF.

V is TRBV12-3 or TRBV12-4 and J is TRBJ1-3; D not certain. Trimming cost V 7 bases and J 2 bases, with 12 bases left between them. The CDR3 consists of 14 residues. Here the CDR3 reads CASNFWTAGNTIYF. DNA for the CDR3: TGTGCCAGCAACTTCTGGACTGCTGGAAACACCATATATTTT.

CDR3 coding DNA: TGTGCCATCAGCCGGTCTATAGAGGGCACTGAAGCTTTCTTT. Translation gives CAISRSIEGTEAFF. The rearrangement links TRBV10-3 to TRBJ1-1; unclear D gene. The V end lost 6 bases, the J end lost 4 bases, and 15 bases lay between the germline ends. The length of the CDR3 is 14 residues. CDR1 and CDR2 from the germline V gene are ENHRY and SYGVKD.

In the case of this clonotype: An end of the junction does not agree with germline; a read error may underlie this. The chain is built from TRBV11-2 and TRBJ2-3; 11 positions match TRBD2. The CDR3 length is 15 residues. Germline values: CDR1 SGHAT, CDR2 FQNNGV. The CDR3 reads CASSSQLAGADAQYF. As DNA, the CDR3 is TGTGCCAGCAGCTCACAACTAGCGGGGGCAGATGCGCAGTATTTT.

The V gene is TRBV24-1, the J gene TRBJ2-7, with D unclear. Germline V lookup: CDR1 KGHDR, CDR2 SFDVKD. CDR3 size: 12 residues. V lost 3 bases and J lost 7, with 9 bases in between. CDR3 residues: CATSDPTSEQYF. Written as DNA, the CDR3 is TGTGCCACCAGTGATCCGACATCTGAGCAGTACTTC.

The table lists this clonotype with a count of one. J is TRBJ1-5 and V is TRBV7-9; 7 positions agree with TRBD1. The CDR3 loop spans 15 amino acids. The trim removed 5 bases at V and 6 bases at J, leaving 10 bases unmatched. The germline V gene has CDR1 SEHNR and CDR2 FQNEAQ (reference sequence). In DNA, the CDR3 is TGTGCCAGCAGCGAGGGGGCAGGGATGGCTCAGCCCCAGCATTTT. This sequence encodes CASSEGAGMAQPQHF. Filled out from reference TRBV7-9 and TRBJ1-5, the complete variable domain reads DTGVSQNPRHKITKRGQNVTFRCDPISEHNRLYWYRQTLGQGPEFLTYFQNEAQLEKSRLLSDRFSAERPKGSFSTLEIQRTEQGDSAMYLCASSEGAGMAQPQHFGDGTRLSIL.

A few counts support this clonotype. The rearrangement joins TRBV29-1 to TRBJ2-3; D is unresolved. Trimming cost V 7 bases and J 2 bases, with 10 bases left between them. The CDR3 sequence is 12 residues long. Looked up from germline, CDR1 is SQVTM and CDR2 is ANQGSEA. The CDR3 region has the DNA TGCAGCGGGAAGTGGCACACAGATACGCAGTATTTT. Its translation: CSGKWHTDTQYF.

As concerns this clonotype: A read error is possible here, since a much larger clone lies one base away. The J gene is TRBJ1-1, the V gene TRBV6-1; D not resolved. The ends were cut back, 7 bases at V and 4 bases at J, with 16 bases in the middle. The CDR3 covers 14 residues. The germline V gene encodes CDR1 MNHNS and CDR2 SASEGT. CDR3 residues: CASTHVGEGTEAFF. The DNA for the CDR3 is TGTGCCAGCACCCACGTGGGTGAAGGCACTGAAGCTTTCTTT.

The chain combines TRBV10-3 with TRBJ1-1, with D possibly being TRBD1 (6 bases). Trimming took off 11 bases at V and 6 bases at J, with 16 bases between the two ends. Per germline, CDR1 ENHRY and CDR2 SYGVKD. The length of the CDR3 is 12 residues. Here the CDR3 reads CAFEGEGAEAFF. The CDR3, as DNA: TGTGCCTTCGAGGGGGAGGGGGCTGAAGCTTTCTTT.

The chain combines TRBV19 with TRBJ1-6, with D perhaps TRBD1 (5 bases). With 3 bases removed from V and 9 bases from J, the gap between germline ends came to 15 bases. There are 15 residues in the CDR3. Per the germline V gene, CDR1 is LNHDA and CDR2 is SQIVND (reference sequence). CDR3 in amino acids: CASSIGQSGTSPLHF. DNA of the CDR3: TGTGCCAGTAGTATTGGCCAGTCGGGGACTTCACCCCTCCACTTT.

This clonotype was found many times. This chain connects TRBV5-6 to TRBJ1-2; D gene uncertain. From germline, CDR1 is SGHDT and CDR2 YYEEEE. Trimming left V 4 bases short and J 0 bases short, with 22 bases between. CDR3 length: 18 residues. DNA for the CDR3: TGTGCCAGCAGCCCCGGTCCAGTGAGACTTGCGGCTAACTATGGCTACACCTTC. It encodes CASSPGPVRLAANYGYTF.

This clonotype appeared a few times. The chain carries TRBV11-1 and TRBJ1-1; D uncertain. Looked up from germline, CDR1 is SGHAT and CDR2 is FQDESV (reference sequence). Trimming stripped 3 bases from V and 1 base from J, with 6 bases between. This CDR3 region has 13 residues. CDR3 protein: CASSLEGNTEAFF. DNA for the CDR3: TGTGCCAGCAGCTTGGAAGGGAACACTGAAGCTTTCTTT.

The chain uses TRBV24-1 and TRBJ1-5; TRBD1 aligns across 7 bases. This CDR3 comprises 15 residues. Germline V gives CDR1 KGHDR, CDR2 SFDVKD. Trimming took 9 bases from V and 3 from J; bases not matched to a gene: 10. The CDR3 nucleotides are TGTGCCACCTTATTGAGCGGGACAGACAATCAGCCCCAGCATTTT. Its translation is CATLLSGTDNQPQHF.

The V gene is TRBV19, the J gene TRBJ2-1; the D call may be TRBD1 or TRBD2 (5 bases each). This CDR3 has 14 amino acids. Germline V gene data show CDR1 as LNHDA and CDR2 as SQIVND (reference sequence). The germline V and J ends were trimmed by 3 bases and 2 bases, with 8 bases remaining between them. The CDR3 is CASSMGTTYNEQFF. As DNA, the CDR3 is TGTGCCAGTAGTATGGGGACCACCTACAATGAGCAGTTCTTC.

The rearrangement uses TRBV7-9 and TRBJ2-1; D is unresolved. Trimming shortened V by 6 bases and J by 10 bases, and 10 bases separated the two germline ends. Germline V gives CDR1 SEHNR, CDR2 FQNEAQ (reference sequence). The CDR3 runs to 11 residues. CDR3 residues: CASRNTAEQFF. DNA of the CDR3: TGTGCCAGCAGGAATACGGCCGAGCAGTTCTTC.

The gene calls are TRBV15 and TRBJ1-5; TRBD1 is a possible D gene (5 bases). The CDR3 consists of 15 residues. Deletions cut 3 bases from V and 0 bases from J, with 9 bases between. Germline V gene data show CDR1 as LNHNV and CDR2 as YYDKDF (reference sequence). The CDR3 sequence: CATSRGGISNQPQHF. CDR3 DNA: TGTGCCACCAGCAGGGGGGGGATTAGCAATCAGCCCCAGCATTTT. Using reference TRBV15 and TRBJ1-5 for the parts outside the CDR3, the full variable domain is DAMVIQNPRYQVTQFGKPVTLSCSQTLNHNVMYWYQQKSSQAPKLLFHYYDKDFNNEADTPDNFQSRRPNTSFCFLDIRSPGLGDTAMYLCATSRGGISNQPQHFGDGTRLSIL.

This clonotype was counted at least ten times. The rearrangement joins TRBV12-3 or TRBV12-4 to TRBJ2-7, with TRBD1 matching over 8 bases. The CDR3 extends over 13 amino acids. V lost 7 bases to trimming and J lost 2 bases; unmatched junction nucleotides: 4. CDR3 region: CASTLGQAYEQYF. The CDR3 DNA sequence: TGTGCCAGCACCCTGGGACAGGCCTACGAGCAGTACTTC.

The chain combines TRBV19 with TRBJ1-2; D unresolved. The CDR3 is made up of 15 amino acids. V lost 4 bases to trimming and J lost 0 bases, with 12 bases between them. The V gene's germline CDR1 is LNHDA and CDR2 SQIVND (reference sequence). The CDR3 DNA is TGTGCCAGTAGTACCCACAGAGACTCTAACTATGGCTACACCTTC. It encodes CASSTHRDSNYGYTF.